This T cell receptor beta chain was sequenced for a study of shared clonotypes between healthy human individuals. Looking at the study overall: CD4 naive cells filled three plates per donor, CD4 memory three, CD8 naive two and CD8 memory one. Study results and caveats: Shared clonotypes: approximately 4.5% naive CD4, under 4% naive CD8, about 2.5% memory CD4, approximately 0.37% memory CD8.

CDR3 length: 15 amino acids. Germline loops: CDR1 MNHEY, CDR2 SVGAGI. V was shortened by 6 bases and J by 2 bases, with 11 bases between the two germline ends. Profiled with immunoSEQ multiplex PCR; TCRdb holds only in-frame clones, not every one. The table shows 2 million to 2.5 million clones, with approximately 95% occurring only once. Regarding this clone: Its target is unknown.

The gene calls are TRBV6-5 and TRBJ2-6; TRBD1 is a possible D gene (5 bases). What was sequenced was naive CD4+ T cells from PBMCs. The sample's subset: CD45RA+ positively selected. The TCR comes from a man aged 18 to 29 in good health. Some clones in this sample may be carry-over from other donors' samples. CDR3 amino acids: CASSSGAAGANVLTF. The CDR3 nucleotides read TGTGCCAGCAGCAGTGGGGCCGCTGGGGCCAACGTCCTGACTTTC.